This is a list of T cell receptor beta chains from one sample in a study of graft-versus-host responses after intestinal transplantation. For these receptors, no antigen is known. Clones were read by immunoSEQ multiplex PCR, and TCRdb kept only the in-frame ones, dropping some. The table has 85,000 to 100,000 clones, roughly 90% seen once. The specimen comprised unstimulated CD8+ T cells sorted from spleen or lymph node cells, sampled before transplant. These receptors were obtained from a human donor who was the organ donor for an intestinal transplant. CDR3s include the opening cysteine and the closing phenylalanine or tryptophan. A D gene is named only where the DNA matches it firmly. Clone size is not always given. Where it is, it says once, few, many or a class for expanded clones.

D gene: NA; clone size: NA; V gene: TRBV4-1; J gene: TRBJ1-2; CDR3 protein: CASSQVVFFRDTDNYGYTF; CDR3 DNA: TGCGCCAGCAGCCAAGTCGTATTTTTCCGGGACACAGATAACTATGGCTACACCTTC
D gene: NA; clone size: NA; V gene: TRBV7-9; J gene: TRBJ2-7; CDR3 protein: CASSLARGEQYF; CDR3 DNA: TGTGCCAGCAGCTTAGCCCGAGGTGAGCAGTACTTC
D gene: NA; clone size: NA; V gene: TRBV25-1; J gene: TRBJ1-6; CDR3 protein: CASSELGAGDSPLHF; CDR3 DNA: TGTGCCAGCAGTGAATTGGGGGCAGGGGATTCACCCCTCCACTTT
D gene: NA; clone size: NA; V gene: TRBV10-3; J gene: TRBJ1-1; CDR3 protein: CATGVYVRGQRAEAFF; CDR3 DNA: TGTGCCACTGGGGTCTACGTAAGGGGCCAAAGGGCTGAAGCTTTCTTT
D gene: TRBD2; clone size: NA; V gene: TRBV7-9; J gene: TRBJ2-3; CDR3 protein: CASSFLAGGPVDTQYF; CDR3 DNA: TGTGCCAGCAGCTTTTTAGCGGGAGGGCCAGTAGATACGCAGTATTTT
D gene: TRBD1; clone size: NA; V gene: TRBV5-6; J gene: TRBJ2-7; CDR3 protein: CASSYGTGAYEQYF; CDR3 DNA: TGTGCCAGCAGCTACGGGACAGGGGCCTACGAGCAGTACTTC
D gene: TRBD2; clone size: NA; V gene: TRBV27; J gene: TRBJ2-5; CDR3 protein: CASSPSSGSRLETQYF; CDR3 DNA: TGTGCCAGCAGTCCATCTAGCGGGAGTAGATTAGAGACCCAGTACTTC
D gene: NA; clone size: NA; V gene: TRBV9; J gene: TRBJ2-5; CDR3 protein: CASSGPRQQGFRETQYF; CDR3 DNA: TGTGCCAGCAGCGGCCCACGACAACAGGGTTTTCGTGAGACCCAGTACTTC
D gene: TRBD2; clone size: NA; V gene: TRBV4-2; J gene: TRBJ2-3; CDR3 protein: CASSQELAGITDTQYF; CDR3 DNA: TGTGCCAGCAGCCAAGAGCTAGCGGGGATCACAGATACGCAGTATTTT
D gene: TRBD2; clone size: NA; V gene: TRBV5-1; J gene: TRBJ2-1; CDR3 protein: CASSKGTSGGAVNEQFF; CDR3 DNA: TGCGCCAGCAGCAAAGGGACTAGCGGGGGGGCGGTGAATGAGCAGTTCTTC
D gene: TRBD1; clone size: NA; V gene: TRBV5-1; J gene: TRBJ2-5; CDR3 protein: CASSLGTVYQETQYF; CDR3 DNA: TGCGCCAGCAGCTTAGGGACAGTGTACCAAGAGACCCAGTACTTC
D gene: TRBD1; clone size: NA; V gene: TRBV9; J gene: TRBJ1-2; CDR3 protein: CASSKPGQRSNYGYTF; CDR3 DNA: TGTGCCAGCAGCAAACCGGGACAGAGATCTAACTATGGCTACACCTTC
D gene: NA; clone size: NA; V gene: TRBV9; J gene: TRBJ1-5; CDR3 protein: CASSAGQSNQPQHF; CDR3 DNA: TGTGCCAGCAGCGCGGGACAAAGCAATCAGCCCCAGCATTTT
D gene: NA; clone size: NA; V gene: TRBV7-8; J gene: TRBJ2-3; CDR3 protein: CASSFFVGGPDTQYF; CDR3 DNA: TGTGCCAGCAGCTTTTTTGTGGGGGGGCCGGATACGCAGTATTTT
D gene: NA; clone size: once; V gene: TRBV19; J gene: TRBJ1-5; CDR3 protein: CASIGAGRSNQPQHF; CDR3 DNA: TGTGCCAGTATCGGGGCGGGACGTAGCAATCAGCCCCAGCATTTT
D gene: TRBD2; clone size: NA; V gene: TRBV19; J gene: TRBJ2-1; CDR3 protein: CASSRRALGTSDYNEQFF; CDR3 DNA: TGTGCCAGTAGTCGGCGGGCATTGGGGACTAGCGACTACAATGAGCAGTTCTTC
D gene: TRBD1; clone size: NA; V gene: TRBV7-9; J gene: TRBJ1-3; CDR3 protein: CASSARQGPSGNTIYF; CDR3 DNA: TGTGCCAGCAGCGCCCGACAGGGCCCCTCTGGAAACACCATATATTTT
D gene: NA; clone size: NA; V gene: TRBV10-2; J gene: TRBJ1-2; CDR3 protein: CASSGTESSDGYTF; CDR3 DNA: TGCGCCAGCAGTGGAACTGAGAGTTCGGATGGCTACACCTTC
D gene: NA; clone size: NA; V gene: TRBV11-1; J gene: TRBJ2-1; CDR3 protein: CASSLAAPRLGEQFF; CDR3 DNA: TGTGCCAGCAGCTTGGCCGCACCTAGGTTGGGTGAGCAGTTCTTC
D gene: NA; clone size: few; V gene: TRBV5-6; J gene: TRBJ2-7; CDR3 protein: CASSLGGAGSFYEQYF; CDR3 DNA: TGTGCCAGCAGCTTGGGTGGGGCCGGATCTTTCTACGAGCAGTACTTC
D gene: TRBD2; clone size: NA; V gene: TRBV7-3; J gene: TRBJ2-3; CDR3 protein: CASSPTSSGGTDTQYF; CDR3 DNA: TGTGCCAGCAGCCCCACATCTAGCGGAGGCACAGATACGCAGTATTTT
D gene: NA; clone size: NA; V gene: TRBV28; J gene: TRBJ2-1; CDR3 protein: CASSLGQINEQFF; CDR3 DNA: TGTGCCAGCAGTTTAGGACAGATCAATGAGCAGTTCTTC
D gene: TRBD2; clone size: NA; V gene: TRBV5-5; J gene: TRBJ2-1; CDR3 protein: CASSSSGGAINEQFF; CDR3 DNA: TGTGCCAGCAGCTCAAGCGGGGGCGCGATCAATGAGCAGTTCTTC
D gene: TRBD1; clone size: NA; V gene: TRBV5-1; J gene: TRBJ2-7; CDR3 protein: CASSWGQGVYVSYEQYF; CDR3 DNA: TGCGCCAGCAGCTGGGGACAGGGGGTCTACGTCTCCTACGAGCAGTACTTC
D gene: TRBD1; clone size: NA; V gene: TRBV2; J gene: TRBJ1-5; CDR3 protein: CASGQVNQPQHF; CDR3 DNA: TGTGCCAGCGGACAGGTCAATCAGCCCCAGCATTTT
D gene: NA; clone size: once; V gene: TRBV19; J gene: TRBJ2-1; CDR3 protein: CASSAYSYNEQFF; CDR3 DNA: TGTGCCAGTAGCGCCTACTCCTACAATGAGCAGTTCTTC
D gene: TRBD2; clone size: NA; V gene: TRBV28; J gene: TRBJ2-1; CDR3 protein: CASSLLGLAGVGQFF; CDR3 DNA: TGTGCCAGCAGTTTACTGGGACTAGCGGGAGTAGGGCAGTTCTTC
D gene: TRBD1; clone size: NA; V gene: TRBV5-1; J gene: TRBJ1-2; CDR3 protein: CASSSMTGNYGYTF; CDR3 DNA: TGCGCCAGCAGCTCTATGACAGGGAACTATGGCTACACCTTC
D gene: TRBD1; clone size: once; V gene: TRBV11-2; J gene: TRBJ2-5; CDR3 protein: CASSLFGTDQETQYF; CDR3 DNA: TGTGCCAGCAGCTTATTTGGGACAGACCAAGAGACCCAGTACTTC
D gene: TRBD2; clone size: NA; V gene: TRBV5-1; J gene: TRBJ2-1; CDR3 protein: CHGLAGDDEQFF; CDR3 DNA: TGCCACGGACTAGCGGGAGATGATGAGCAGTTCTTC
D gene: TRBD1; clone size: NA; V gene: TRBV9; J gene: TRBJ1-2; CDR3 protein: CASSAQGARGYGYTF; CDR3 DNA: TGTGCCAGCAGCGCCCAGGGGGCTCGGGGCTATGGCTACACCTTC
D gene: NA; clone size: NA; V gene: TRBV6-1; J gene: TRBJ2-7; CDR3 protein: CASSEKYTAAYEQYF; CDR3 DNA: TGTGCCAGCAGTGAAAAGTATACAGCCGCCTACGAGCAGTACTTC
D gene: TRBD2; clone size: NA; V gene: TRBV28; J gene: TRBJ2-3; CDR3 protein: CASTISLAGSRTDTQYF; CDR3 DNA: TGTGCCAGCACAATCAGTCTAGCGGGGAGCCGCACAGATACGCAGTATTTT
D gene: TRBD1; clone size: few; V gene: TRBV6-5; J gene: TRBJ2-7; CDR3 protein: CASRGDRGVYEQYF; CDR3 DNA: TGTGCCAGCAGGGGGGACAGGGGGGTATACGAGCAGTACTTC
D gene: TRBD2; clone size: once; V gene: TRBV7-9; J gene: TRBJ2-5; CDR3 protein: CASQGLEETQYF; CDR3 DNA: TGTGCCAGCCAGGGACTAGAAGAGACCCAGTACTTC
D gene: NA; clone size: NA; V gene: TRBV2; J gene: TRBJ1-1; CDR3 protein: CASSVTGRNGAFF; CDR3 DNA: TGTGCCAGCAGTGTTACCGGGAGGAATGGAGCTTTCTTT
D gene: NA; clone size: once; V gene: TRBV6-1; J gene: TRBJ1-1; CDR3 protein: CASSSPIGGNTEAFF; CDR3 DNA: TGTGCCAGCAGTTCTCCCATCGGGGGGAACACTGAAGCTTTCTTT
D gene: NA; clone size: few; V gene: TRBV14; J gene: TRBJ1-1; CDR3 protein: CASSQVLAFF; CDR3 DNA: TGTGCCAGCAGCCAAGTTCTTGCTTTCTTT
D gene: NA; clone size: NA; V gene: TRBV12-5; J gene: TRBJ2-2; CDR3 protein: CATLNTGELFF; CDR3 DNA: TGTGCTACGTTGAACACCGGGGAGCTGTTTTTT
D gene: NA; clone size: NA; V gene: TRBV2; J gene: TRBJ2-7; CDR3 protein: CASSEARSYEQYF; CDR3 DNA: TGTGCCAGCAGTGAAGCTAGGAGCTACGAGCAGTACTTC
D gene: TRBD1; clone size: NA; V gene: TRBV4-1; J gene: TRBJ1-2; CDR3 protein: CASSQGLGQPIGYTF; CDR3 DNA: TGCGCCAGCAGCCAAGGTCTGGGACAGCCGATCGGCTACACCTTC
D gene: TRBD1; clone size: NA; V gene: TRBV6-5; J gene: TRBJ2-2; CDR3 protein: CASRLTGHTGELFF; CDR3 DNA: TGTGCCAGCAGACTGACAGGGCACACCGGGGAGCTGTTTTTT
D gene: TRBD2; clone size: NA; V gene: TRBV9; J gene: TRBJ2-3; CDR3 protein: CASSTSGRGDTQYF; CDR3 DNA: TGTGCCAGCAGCACAAGCGGGAGGGGGGATACGCAGTATTTT
D gene: TRBD1; clone size: NA; V gene: TRBV27; J gene: TRBJ2-7; CDR3 protein: CASSLAGQALVYEQYF; CDR3 DNA: TGTGCCAGCAGTTTAGCGGGACAGGCGCTAGTCTACGAGCAGTACTTC
D gene: NA; clone size: few; V gene: TRBV5-8; J gene: TRBJ1-2; CDR3 protein: CASPEAGYTF; CDR3 DNA: TGTGCCAGCCCCGAAGCTGGCTACACCTTC
D gene: NA; clone size: once; V gene: TRBV30; J gene: TRBJ2-1; CDR3 protein: CAWSVSPALVGEQFF; CDR3 DNA: TGTGCCTGGAGTGTTTCCCCAGCGTTGGTTGGTGAGCAGTTCTTC
D gene: TRBD2; clone size: NA; V gene: TRBV9; J gene: TRBJ2-1; CDR3 protein: CASSVVAGGFYNEQFF; CDR3 DNA: TGTGCCAGCAGCGTGGTAGCGGGGGGATTCTACAATGAGCAGTTCTTC
D gene: TRBD1; clone size: NA; V gene: TRBV29-1; J gene: TRBJ2-3; CDR3 protein: CSVWTGTTDTQYF; CDR3 DNA: TGCAGCGTGTGGACAGGGACCACAGATACGCAGTATTTT
D gene: NA; clone size: NA; V gene: TRBV6-5; J gene: TRBJ1-2; CDR3 protein: CASSEELGLYGYTF; CDR3 DNA: TGTGCCAGCAGTGAAGAACTAGGGCTCTATGGCTACACCTTC
D gene: TRBD2; clone size: NA; V gene: TRBV27; J gene: TRBJ2-7; CDR3 protein: CASSLSNPAGEGYEQYF; CDR3 DNA: TGTGCCAGCAGTTTATCTAATCCGGCGGGAGAGGGCTACGAGCAGTACTTC